Below are 20 T cell receptor beta chains sequenced from a single sample in a study of cytomegalovirus exposure and HLA in healthy donors. The PCR ran on 60 Vbeta and 13 Jbeta primers. Sequencing was performed with immunoSEQ multiplex PCR; in TCRdb, only in-frame clones are kept and a portion is missing. The repertoire has about 120,000 clones, roughly 79% of them found once; the top ten carry 2% to 2.5%. Sequencing was done on a sample of PBMCs. These receptors came from a middle-aged woman in good health and CMV-seronegative.

Only one count was recorded for this clone. The chain links TRBV5-1 to TRBJ2-3; D perhaps matches TRBD2 (5 bases). The CDR3 sequence is 15 residues long. V was shortened by 1 base and J by 2 bases, with 11 bases between the two germline ends. CDR1 is SGHRS, CDR2 YFSETQ, per germline. CDR3 protein: CASSLTGGYTDTQYF. The CDR3 nucleotides are TGCGCCAGCAGCTTGACGGGCGGGTACACAGATACGCAGTATTTT.

The CDR3 protein is CASSERGTPQRELFF. The DNA of the CDR3 is TGTGCCAGCAGTGAAAGAGGGACACCTCAGCGAGAGCTGTTTTTT. The chain uses TRBV6-1 and TRBJ2-2; weak D call: TRBD1 (6 bases). The V end was cut by 2 bases, the J end by 11 bases, with 18 bases between. Germline V gene lookup returns CDR1 MNHNS and CDR2 SASEGT. The CDR3 covers 15 residues.

Only a few counts were recorded for this clone. This chain joins TRBV6-1 and TRBJ1-6; the D gene is possibly TRBD1 (6 bases). This CDR3 spans 15 amino acids. Looked up from germline, CDR1 is MNHNS and CDR2 is SASEGT. V gave up 6 bases and J gave up 8 bases, with 17 bases separating them. For the CDR3, the DNA is TGTGCCAGCAGGGTCAACAGGGCCGGGGATTCACCCCTCCACTTT. It encodes CASRVNRAGDSPLHF.

The chain couples TRBV28 to TRBJ2-7, with 10 positions matching TRBD2. CDR1 is MDHEN and CDR2 is SYDVKM in the germline V gene. The CDR3 length is 16 residues. Trimming cost V 3 bases and J 5 bases; bases outside gene matches: 10. CDR3 DNA sequence: TGTGCCAGCAGTTTTGGTGCAGGGGGGACTAGCGACGAGCAGTACTTC. Translated, it gives CASSFGAGGTSDEQYF.

In DNA, the CDR3 is TGTGCCAGCAGGAGGGGGGGGTTGGGCACTGAAGCTTTCTTT. As protein: CASRRGGLGTEAFF. The J gene is TRBJ1-1, the V gene TRBV6-1, with a weak D call TRBD1 (6 bases). The V gene's germline CDR1 is MNHNS and CDR2 SASEGT. CDR3 length: 14 residues. Trimming shortened V by 6 bases and J by 4 bases, and 15 bases separated the two germline ends.

This clone was seen just once. This chain joins TRBV18 and TRBJ2-3; D gene uncertain. The CDR3 has 14 residues. The germline V gene has CDR1 KGHSH and CDR2 LQKENI. V dropped 10 bases and J dropped 6 bases, with 20 bases sitting between them. CDR3 sequence: CATLNSMYRDTQYF. For the CDR3, the DNA is TGTGCCACCTTGAATAGTATGTACCGGGATACGCAGTATTTT.

The gene calls are TRBV19 and TRBJ1-2; D might be TRBD1 (5 bases). Germline V gene sequence: CDR1 LNHDA, CDR2 SQIVND (reference sequence). CDR3 length equals 13 residues. The germline V and J ends were trimmed by 3 bases and 8 bases, with 13 bases remaining between them. Here the CDR3 DNA reads TGTGCCAGTAGTATCGGGTCAGGGCGCGGCTACACCTTC. Its protein product is CASSIGSGRGYTF.

The chain employs TRBV11-2 and TRBJ1-3; D is undetermined. The V and J ends lost 0 bases and 0 bases respectively, with 15 bases between them. The CDR3 consists of 18 residues. Germline V gene data show CDR1 as SGHAT and CDR2 as FQNNGV. The CDR3 DNA is TGTGCCAGCAGCTTAGATAGTGCGACTACTTTCTCTGGAAACACCATATATTTT. Amino acids: CASSLDSATTFSGNTIYF.

This clone has more than one count but fewer than ten. The chain couples TRBV6-5 to TRBJ1-1, with D tentatively TRBD1 (6 bases). The ends were cut back, 6 bases at V and 4 bases at J, with 18 bases in the middle. Per the germline V gene, CDR1 is MNHEY and CDR2 is SVGAGI. The CDR3 has 15 amino acids. In nucleotides, the CDR3 is TGTGCCAGCAGCCGAGGGGGAGGGGTGGGCACTGAAGCTTTCTTT. Translated: CASSRGGGVGTEAFF.

The chain is built from TRBV5-5 and TRBJ2-3; D is ambiguous. The CDR3 length is 13 residues. Per the germline V gene, CDR1 is SGHKS and CDR2 is YYEKEE (reference sequence). The V gene lost 1 base and the J gene lost 5 bases, with 8 bases spanning the gap. The CDR3 here is CASSLIERDTQYF. The CDR3 DNA reads as TGTGCCAGCAGCTTGATCGAGAGAGATACGCAGTATTTT.

V is TRBV4-3 and J is TRBJ2-1; TRBD2 agrees at 10 bases. Germline CDR1 is LGHNA and CDR2 is YSLEER. Losses at the gene ends were 4 bases for V and 8 bases for J; bases not matched to a gene: 17. The CDR3 extends over 18 amino acids. CDR3 in DNA: TGCGCCAGCAGCCCAAGATTAGCCCCCCTAGCGGGAGTAGATGAGCAGTTCTTC. This encodes CASSPRLAPLAGVDEQFF.

This chain connects TRBV12-5 to TRBJ2-1, with 7 nucleotides matching TRBD1. This CDR3 contains 17 residues. CDR1 and CDR2 (germline): LGHNT, FRNRAP. V lost 1 base to trimming and J lost 4 bases; unmatched junction nucleotides: 10. The CDR3 here is CASGLARQGPLYNEQFF. CDR3 DNA sequence: TGTGCTAGTGGTTTGGCTCGACAGGGACCCTTATACAATGAGCAGTTCTTC.

This clone was recorded once. V gene TRBV19 combines with J gene TRBJ1-1; 8 bases map to TRBD1. CDR1 is LNHDA, CDR2 SQIVND, per germline (reference sequence). After removal of 5 bases from V and 2 bases from J, the junction contained 10 bases not matched to a gene. The CDR3 extends over 16 amino acids. This CDR3 is CASSSPGGASNTEAFF. In nucleotides, the CDR3 is TGTGCCAGTAGTTCCCCAGGGGGCGCGAGTAACACTGAAGCTTTCTTT.

The CDR3 sequence is CASSSTGGFTGELFF. The DNA of the CDR3 is TGTGCCAGCAGTTCCACGGGAGGGTTCACCGGGGAGCTGTTTTTT. The chain couples TRBV6-6 to TRBJ2-2; 8 positions agree with TRBD2. Germline trimming cut 4 bases from V and 4 bases from J; bases unmatched to any gene: 5. The CDR3 extends over 15 amino acids. Germline loops: CDR1 MNHNY, CDR2 SVGAGI (reference sequence).

This clone has just a few counts. The junction departs from germline at one end; a sequencing error may be responsible. The gene calls are TRBV7-9 and TRBJ1-2; perhaps TRBD1 as D (5 bases). This CDR3 is built from 14 residues. Germline CDR1 SEHNR, CDR2 FQNEAQ (reference sequence). CDR3 nucleotide sequence: TGTTCCAGCAGCTTAGTCAACTCCGGGGGTGGCTACACCTTC. Translation gives CSSSLVNSGGGYTF.

This clone was seen only a few times. The gene calls are TRBV15 and TRBJ2-3, with 8 bases identical to TRBD2. V lost 3 bases and J lost 6; bases outside the gene matches: 8. The CDR3 runs to 15 residues. Germline-derived CDR1 and CDR2 are LNHNV and YYDKDF (reference sequence). In nucleotides, the CDR3 is TGTGCCACCAGCAGTGAGAGCGGGGGAGTTGATACGCAGTATTTT. It encodes CATSSESGGVDTQYF.

This clone has a single count. The genes are TRBV2 and TRBJ2-5; 8 bases map to TRBD1. The J call may not be correct, given that the DNA end is closer to TRBJ2-7. The germline CDR1 and CDR2 sequences are SNHLY and FYNNEI. The CDR3 totals 14 residues. The CDR3 protein is CATKIRGQVSEQYF. DNA of the CDR3: TGTGCCACCAAGATCAGGGGGCAGGTCTCCGAGCAGTACTTC.

This clone appeared a single time. The genes are TRBV19 and TRBJ1-5, with D unresolved. Germline CDR1 reads LNHDA; CDR2 reads SQIVND (reference sequence). V dropped 7 bases and J dropped 5 bases, with 15 bases sitting between them. The CDR3 runs 14 residues. CDR3 DNA sequence: TGTGCCAGTAATAGAGGCAGAGCTGATCAGCCCCAGCATTTT. Residues: CASNRGRADQPQHF.

J is TRBJ2-1 and V is TRBV30, with D possibly matching TRBD2 (7 bases). The germline V gene encodes CDR1 GTSNPN and CDR2 SVGIG (reference sequence). This CDR3 comprises 14 residues. V lost 2 bases to trimming and J lost 10 bases, with 18 bases between them. For the CDR3, the DNA is TGTGCCTGGAGTACCGGGGGGCCCCCGGACGAGCAGTTCTTC. It encodes CAWSTGGPPDEQFF.

This clone was seen only a few times. The chain uses TRBV2 and TRBJ2-7, with D perhaps matching TRBD2 (5 bases). The germline V gene encodes CDR1 SNHLY and CDR2 FYNNEI. V was shortened by 10 bases and J by 2 bases, with 12 bases between the two germline ends. The CDR3 is made up of 12 amino acids. The CDR3 loop is CATEGRTYEQYF. As DNA, the CDR3 is TGTGCCACCGAGGGCCGAACCTACGAGCAGTACTTC.